This entry lists 5 T cell receptor beta chains sequenced from one sample in a study of cytomegalovirus exposure and HLA in healthy donors. Data came from immunoSEQ multiplex PCR; TCRdb stores just in-frame clones and leaves some out. This sample yields about 180,000 clones, of which 75% to 90% are seen a single time; 15% to 20% belongs to the top ten. Input material: PBMCs. These receptors originate from a man in his late teens or twenties in good health and CMV-seropositive.

This rearrangement joins TRBV9 to TRBJ2-2, with 7 bases lining up with TRBD1. The germline CDR1 and CDR2 sequences are SGDLS and YYNGEE. The J segment lost 5 bases and the V segment lost 4 bases, leaving 11 bases of the junction unmatched. There are 16 residues in the CDR3. CDR3 sequence (DNA): TGTGCCAGCAGCCCCCGGCAGGGGGTTTATACCGGGGAGCTGTTTTTT. Protein product: CASSPRQGVYTGELFF.

The chain couples TRBV19 to TRBJ2-7, with D perhaps matching TRBD2 (6 bases). This CDR3 has 14 residues. V lost 1 base and J 3 bases, leaving 10 bases between the germline ends. Per the germline V gene, CDR1 is LNHDA and CDR2 is SQIVND (reference sequence). The CDR3 sequence is CASSIVGGSYEQYF. CDR3 nucleotide sequence: TGTGCCAGTAGTATAGTGGGGGGAAGCTACGAGCAGTACTTC.

The CDR3 nucleotides read TGTGCCAGCAGTTACCCGGGGAGGTCGGATGAGCAGTTCTTC. Residues: CASSYPGRSDEQFF. This chain joins TRBV6-6 and TRBJ2-1; weak D call: TRBD2 (6 bases). This CDR3 is built from 14 residues. The germline V gene encodes CDR1 MNHNY and CDR2 SVGAGI (reference sequence). V was cut by 2 bases and J by 8 bases, with 13 bases left in between.

This chain connects TRBV5-1 to TRBJ2-7, with 10 nucleotides matching TRBD2. J was trimmed by 0 bases and V by 5 bases; bases with no gene match: 8. CDR1 and CDR2 from the germline V gene are SGHRS and YFSETQ. The CDR3 is made up of 16 amino acids. The CDR3 is CASSQLAGTTSYEQYF. The CDR3 DNA is TGCGCCAGCAGTCAACTAGCGGGAACGACCTCCTACGAGCAGTACTTC.

The genes are TRBV7-9 and TRBJ2-6, with 7 bases lining up with TRBD1. Germline V lookup: CDR1 SEHNR, CDR2 FQNEAQ (reference sequence). The CDR3 totals 17 residues. V was pared by 5 bases and J by 0 bases, with 7 bases of the junction left unmatched. DNA of the CDR3: TGTGCCAGCAGCAAATGGACAGGCCGCTCTGGGGCCAACGTCCTGACTTTC. It yields the protein CASSKWTGRSGANVLTF.